Sequencing of this TCR beta chain was carried out in a study of CD8+ T cells in alopecia areata. Study-wide results and caveats: Scalp data also include sequences from resident alphabeta T cells of normal skin.

This clone was seen a handful of times. Its antigen remains unidentified. CDR1 is SGHRS, CDR2 YFSETQ, per germline. Trimming removed 7 bases from V and 3 bases from J, with 17 bases in between. The length of the CDR3 is 14 residues. Described treatment: oral pan-JAK inhibitor, 5-10 mg twice daily. Peripheral blood samples and lesional scalp punch biopsies were obtained from alopecia areata patients. Both CD4+ and CD8+ T cells were separated by sorting PBMCs. After isolation, RNA underwent reverse transcription to generate cDNA as the sequencing template. The repertoire was sequenced with immunoSEQ multiplex PCR; TCRdb's copy has only in-frame clones and lacks some. This sample has approximately 280,000 clones; about 62% occur once, and the top ten carry over 1.5%.

The sequences come from CD4+ T cells sorted from blood, collected at week 24, from a patient treated with tofacitinib. The chain couples TRBV5-1 to TRBJ2-7; D ambiguous. The sequence came from a human donor with alopecia areata. The CDR3 DNA sequence: TGCGCCAGCGCGAGCAGACCAACCTACTACGAGCAGTACTTC. It codes for CASASRPTYYEQYF.